This T cell receptor (beta chain) originates from a study of CD8 T cells in Susac syndrome. Findings and limits, study-wide: CD4+ repertoires of Susac syndrome patients lacked detectable clonal expansion. The study conceded that its TCR sequencing and HLA analysis involved relatively few individuals.

About this clonotype itself: Its antigen remains unknown.

A quantity of about 0.45 to 1 ug RNA underwent reverse transcription using random hexamers. Amplification of TCR beta CDR3 by immunoSEQ multiplex PCR spanned 54 Vbeta and 13 Jbeta. TCRdb recomputed calls from the immunoSEQ multiplex PCR reads with MiXCR, one row per CDR3 protein. The sample lists some 180,000 distinct CDR3 sequences; about 93% were seen once. TEMRA cells were FACS-enriched and CD8+ and CD4+ T cells negatively isolated. V lost 3 bases, J lost 8 bases, and 5 bases stayed unmatched. This CDR3 has 14 amino acids. In germline, CDR1 is DFQATT, CDR2 SNEGSKA (reference sequence). The J gene is TRBJ2-1, the V gene TRBV20-1, with 12 bases that match TRBD2. The TCR sequence derives from a human donor with Susac syndrome. Input material: CD4+ T cells from PBMCs. In nucleotides, the CDR3 is TGCAGTGCTAGCGAGACTAGCGGGAGCCATGAGCAGTTCTTC. Translated: CSASETSGSHEQFF.